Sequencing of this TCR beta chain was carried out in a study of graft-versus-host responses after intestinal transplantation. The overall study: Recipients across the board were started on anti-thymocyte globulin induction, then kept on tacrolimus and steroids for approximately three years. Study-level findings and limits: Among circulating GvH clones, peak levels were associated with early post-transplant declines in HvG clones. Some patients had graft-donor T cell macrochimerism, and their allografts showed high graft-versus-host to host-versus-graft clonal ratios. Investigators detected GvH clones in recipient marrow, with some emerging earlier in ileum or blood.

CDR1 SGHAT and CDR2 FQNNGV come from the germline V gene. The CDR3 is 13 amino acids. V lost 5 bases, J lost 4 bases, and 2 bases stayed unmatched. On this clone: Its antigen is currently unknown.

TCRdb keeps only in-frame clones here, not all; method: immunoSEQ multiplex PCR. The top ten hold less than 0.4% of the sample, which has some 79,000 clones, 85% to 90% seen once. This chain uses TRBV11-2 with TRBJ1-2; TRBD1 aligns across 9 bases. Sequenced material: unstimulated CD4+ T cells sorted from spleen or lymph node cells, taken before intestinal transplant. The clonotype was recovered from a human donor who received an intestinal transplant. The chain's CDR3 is CASSPGQGYGYTF. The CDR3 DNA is TGTGCCAGCAGCCCGGGACAGGGCTATGGCTACACCTTC.